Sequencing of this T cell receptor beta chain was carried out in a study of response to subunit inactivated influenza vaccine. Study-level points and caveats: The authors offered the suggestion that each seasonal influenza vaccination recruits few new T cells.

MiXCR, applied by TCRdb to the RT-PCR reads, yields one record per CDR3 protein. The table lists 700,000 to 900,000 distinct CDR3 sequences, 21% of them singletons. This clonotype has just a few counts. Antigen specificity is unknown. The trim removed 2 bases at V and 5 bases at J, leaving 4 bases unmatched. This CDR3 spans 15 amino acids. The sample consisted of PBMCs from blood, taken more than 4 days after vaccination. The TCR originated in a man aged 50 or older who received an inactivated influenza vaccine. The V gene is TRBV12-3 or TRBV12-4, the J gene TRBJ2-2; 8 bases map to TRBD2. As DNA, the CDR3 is TGTGCCAGCAGTTTAACTAGCGGTTATACCGGGGAGCTGTTTTTT. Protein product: CASSLTSGYTGELFF.